This TCR beta chain appears in the sequencing data of a study of cytomegalovirus exposure and HLA in healthy donors. Regarding the study as a whole: DRB1 showed the most TCR associations and HLA-C the fewest in a later analysis, as rates varied by HLA locus. A later analysis showed HLA-associated TCR beta chains outstripping equally common others in clonal expansion. As was reported, the classifier diagnosed cytomegalovirus status with high specificity and sensitivity.

PCR amplification relied on 60 Vbeta primers (plus 13 Jbeta primers). Sequencing was performed with immunoSEQ multiplex PCR; in TCRdb, only in-frame clones are kept and a portion is missing. The sample records around 100,000 clones, about four fifths being singletons. In regard to this clone: What it recognizes is unknown.

The CDR3 contains 13 residues. CDR1 and CDR2 from the germline V gene are SGHRS and YFSETQ. V gave up 4 bases and J gave up 9 bases; unmatched junction bases: 9. The clonotype originates from a woman aged 18-29 years in good health and CMV-seropositive. Sample: PBMCs. The chain has TRBV5-1 and TRBJ2-7, with 8 bases identical to TRBD1. The CDR3 is CASSPTGAMGQYF. CDR3 DNA sequence: TGCGCCAGCAGCCCGACAGGGGCAATGGGGCAGTACTTC.